Listed here are 29 T cell receptor beta chains from one sample, sequenced in a study of T cell responses to AZD1222 COVID-19 vaccine (dated by TCRdb to the early 2020s). Library preparation was by the immunoSEQ multiplex PCR assay. The table was pulled from immuneACCESS by TCRdb, which kept in-frame rearrangements only. Such tables lose some clones; where checked, under half of the loss comes from unresolved V genes, and the rest has no known cause. For this sample the table gives roughly 140,000 clones, of which around 87% were detected only once. Clones ranked in the top ten supply about 9.8% of the sample. What this sample's time point label stands for: about 28 days (+/-7) after the second vaccine dose. The specimen comprised peripheral blood, sampled 28 days after the second AZD1222 dose. Receptors were obtained from an adult who received the AZD1222 COVID-19 vaccine.

This sequence joins TRBV15 and TRBJ1-1; 8 bases agree with TRBD1. The CDR3 contains 15 residues. Germline lookup yields CDR1 LNHNV and CDR2 YYDKDF (reference sequence). Trimming at V came to 0 bases and at J to 7 bases, leaving 7 bases not matched to a gene. The CDR3 sequence is CATSRDRQGSREAFF. For the CDR3, the DNA is TGTGCCACCAGCAGAGACAGACAGGGGTCTCGTGAAGCTTTCTTT.

The V call is TRBV6-2 or TRBV6-3, the J call TRBJ1-6; D not resolved. V dropped 4 bases and J dropped 3 bases, with 10 bases sitting between them. The CDR3 is 15 amino acids. Germline-derived CDR1 and CDR2 are MNHEY and SVGEGT. CDR3 sequence: CASSSDRNYNSPLHF. The CDR3 coding sequence is TGTGCCAGCAGTTCGGATAGGAACTATAATTCACCCCTCCACTTT.

J is TRBJ2-2 and V is TRBV6-5; the D gene is possibly TRBD1 (6 bases). This CDR3 region has 16 residues. Looked up from germline, CDR1 is MNHEY and CDR2 is SVGAGI. The V end lost 0 bases, the J end lost 4 bases, and 12 bases lay between the germline ends. The CDR3 reads CASSYSGDTGTGELFF. The CDR3 nucleotides read TGTGCCAGCAGTTACTCAGGGGACACGGGCACCGGGGAGCTGTTTTTT.

V usage is TRBV15 and J usage is TRBJ2-3; 7 bases agree with TRBD1. The CDR3 has 15 residues. J gave up 2 bases and V 3 bases, and 5 bases lay outside the gene matches. Germline CDR1 is LNHNV and CDR2 is YYDKDF (reference sequence). This CDR3 is CATSRPGQTTDTQYF. The CDR3 DNA follows: TGTGCCACCAGCAGGCCGGGACAGACCACAGATACGCAGTATTTT.

In its sample, this clone was seen once. The V call is TRBV6-2 or TRBV6-3, the J call TRBJ2-5; TRBD1 is a possible D gene (5 bases). The germline CDR1 and CDR2 sequences are MNHEY and SVGEGT. Trimming took off 4 bases at V and 1 base at J, with 13 bases between the two ends. This CDR3 has 15 amino acids. The CDR3 is CASSLYGAAQETQYF. In DNA, the CDR3 is TGTGCCAGCAGTTTGTATGGGGCGGCCCAAGAGACCCAGTACTTC.

The rearrangement joins TRBV5-1 to TRBJ2-1, with D perhaps matching TRBD2 (5 bases). This CDR3 is built from 15 residues. CDR1 and CDR2 (germline): SGHRS, YFSETQ. V lost 5 bases and J 7 bases, leaving 19 bases between the germline ends. CDR3 in amino acids: CASSTHGSGENEQFF. CDR3 nucleotides: TGCGCCAGCAGTACCCATGGGAGTGGGGAAAATGAGCAGTTCTTC. The full variable domain, in which reference TRBV5-1 and TRBJ2-1 provide the parts outside the CDR3, is KAGVTQTPRYLIKTRGQQVTLSCSPISGHRSVSWYQQTPGQGLQFLFEYFSETQRNKGNFPGRFSGRQFSNSRSEMNVSTLELGDSALYLCASSTHGSGENEQFFGPGTRLTVL.

The chain has TRBV21-1 and TRBJ2-7; TRBD1 is taken as the D call from the table, unchecked against the DNA. TRBV21-1 is described as a pseudogene. The CDR3 contains 15 residues. CDR3: CASSTSPQGFYEQYF. Here the CDR3 DNA reads TGTGCCAGCAGCACCTCCCCACAGGGGTTCTACGAGCAGTACTTC.

The rearrangement joins TRBV5-6 to TRBJ1-1, with 7 bases lining up with TRBD1. The CDR3 has 13 residues. Looked up from germline, CDR1 is SGHDT and CDR2 is YYEEEE. Losses at the gene ends were 4 bases for V and 5 bases for J; bases not matched to a gene: 5. CDR3 sequence: CASSQQGRTEAFF. The CDR3 bases are TGTGCCAGCAGCCAACAGGGGAGAACTGAAGCTTTCTTT. The variable domain in full, with the rest retrieved from reference TRBV5-6 and TRBJ1-1, is DAGVTQSPTHLIKTRGQQVTLRCSPKSGHDTVSWYQQALGQGPQFIFQYYEEEERQRGNFPDRFSGHQFPNYSSELNVNALLLGDSALYLCASSQQGRTEAFFGQGTRLTVV.

The chain links TRBV6-2 or TRBV6-3 to TRBJ1-6; D is possibly TRBD1 (6 bases). Germline V gene data show CDR1 as MNHEY and CDR2 as SVGEGT. CDR3 length: 12 amino acids. The V end was cut by 8 bases, the J end by 11 bases, with 13 bases between. The CDR3 is CASCLGGTPLHF. CDR3 nucleotide sequence: TGTGCCAGCTGCCTAGGGGGGACACCCCTCCACTTT.

V is TRBV28 and J is TRBJ1-5; D not certain. Germline V CDR1 and CDR2: MDHEN, SYDVKM. The CDR3 has 15 amino acids. Between the trimmed V and J ends, which lost 4 bases and 0 bases, there was a span of 10 bases. CDR3 coding DNA: TGTGCCAGCAGTTCCCTGGGCCCTAGCAATCAGCCCCAGCATTTT. It codes for CASSSLGPSNQPQHF.

This clone was detected a few times. This chain joins TRBV27 and TRBJ1-2; possible D gene TRBD1, 6 bases. The germline V and J ends were trimmed by 4 bases and 8 bases, with 17 bases remaining between them. The CDR3 totals 14 residues. Germline lookup yields CDR1 MNHEY and CDR2 SMNVEV (reference sequence). The CDR3 spells CASSSGQFIRGYTF. CDR3 sequence (DNA): TGTGCCAGCAGTTCTGGACAGTTCATCAGGGGCTACACCTTC.

The V gene is TRBV28, the J gene TRBJ1-2, with 9 bases that match TRBD1. V lost 4 bases to trimming and J lost 3 bases; unmatched junction nucleotides: 6. CDR3 size: 15 residues. Germline V gene data show CDR1 as MDHEN and CDR2 as SYDVKM. The CDR3 spells CASSSTGGFYYGYTF. For the CDR3, the DNA is TGTGCCAGCAGTTCAACAGGGGGCTTTTACTATGGCTACACCTTC.

The rearrangement links TRBV23-1 to TRBJ1-1, with 9 positions matching TRBD1. TRBV23-1 is marked as an open reading frame, function uncertain. This CDR3 is built from 20 residues. V lost 3 bases and J lost 1; bases outside the gene matches: 18. CDR3 loop: CASSHHDPGTGRPQNTEAFF. The CDR3 coding sequence is TGCGCCAGCAGTCATCATGACCCCGGGACAGGGCGCCCCCAGAACACTGAAGCTTTCTTT.

V gene TRBV6-2 or TRBV6-3 combines with J gene TRBJ2-6; D is ambiguous. The CDR3 totals 11 residues. Trimming shortened V by 5 bases and J by 7 bases, and 3 bases separated the two germline ends. Per the germline V gene, CDR1 is MNHEY and CDR2 is SVGEGT. CDR3 amino acids: CASSGANVLTF. CDR3 DNA sequence: TGTGCCAGCAGTGGAGCCAACGTCCTGACTTTC.

CDR3 DNA: TGTGCCAGCAAACCTAACTACTATAATTCACCCCTCCACTTT. This translates into CASKPNYYNSPLHF. The chain links TRBV28 to TRBJ1-6; D is ambiguous. V gave up 7 bases and J gave up 3 bases, with 10 bases separating them. The germline CDR1 and CDR2 sequences are MDHEN and SYDVKM. The CDR3 covers 14 residues.

The chain links TRBV9 to TRBJ1-1, with 7 bases fitting TRBD1. Looked up from germline, CDR1 is SGDLS and CDR2 is YYNGEE. This CDR3 is 14 amino acids long. V shed 0 bases, J shed 4 bases, and the junction held 3 bases outside the gene matches. The CDR3 region has the DNA TGTGCCAGCAGCGTAGATAGGGGGCCCACTGAAGCTTTCTTT. Translated, it gives CASSVDRGPTEAFF.

This clone appeared once. V and J are TRBV5-8 and TRBJ1-2, with D tentatively TRBD1 (5 bases). V lost 4 bases and J lost 4, with 17 bases in between. This CDR3 has 15 amino acids. In germline, CDR1 is SGHTS, CDR2 YDEGEE. CDR3 amino acids: CASSETGTDLYGYTF. CDR3 sequence (DNA): TGTGCCAGCAGCGAGACCGGGACGGACCTCTATGGCTACACCTTC.

The chain recombines TRBV28 with TRBJ2-1, with 11 positions matching TRBD1. Trimming at V came to 5 bases and at J to 6 bases, leaving 6 bases not matched to a gene. This CDR3 comprises 15 residues. Germline CDR1 reads MDHEN; CDR2 reads SYDVKM. CDR3 nucleotide sequence: TGTGCCAGCAGTCCGGACAGGGGGCGTTCCAATGAGCAGTTCTTC. It yields the protein CASSPDRGRSNEQFF. The entire variable domain, with the rest obtained from reference TRBV28 and TRBJ2-1, is as follows: DVKVTQSSRYLVKRTGEKVFLECVQDMDHENMFWYRQDPGLGLRLIYFSYDVKMKEKGDIPEGYSVSREKKERFSLILESASTNQTSMYLCASSPDRGRSNEQFFGPGTRLTVL.

The genes are TRBV6-1 and TRBJ1-2; D might be TRBD1 (5 bases). Germline values: CDR1 MNHNS, CDR2 SASEGT. This CDR3 region has 15 residues. V lost 2 bases, J lost 2 bases, and 12 bases lay in between. This chain's CDR3 is CASSEPGRRNYGYTF. CDR3 nucleotide sequence: TGTGCCAGCAGTGAACCAGGGAGGAGAAACTATGGCTACACCTTC.

The chain links TRBV18 to TRBJ1-5; 10 bases fit TRBD1. Germline lookup yields CDR1 KGHSH and CDR2 LQKENI. Trimming cost V 2 bases and J 3 bases; bases outside gene matches: 10. CDR3 size: 18 residues. CDR3 sequence (DNA): TGTGCCAGCTCACCAGGAGGGGGGGACAGGGGTCTCAATCAGCCCCAGCATTTT. Its translation: CASSPGGGDRGLNQPQHF.

The V and J genes are TRBV28 and TRBJ2-5, with 7 bases identical to TRBD1. The V segment lost 7 bases and the J segment 1 base; nucleotides outside the gene matches: 6. CDR3 length: 14 residues. Germline V lookup: CDR1 MDHEN, CDR2 SYDVKM. The CDR3 spells CASTGTAFQETQYF. CDR3 DNA: TGTGCCAGCACTGGGACAGCCTTCCAAGAGACCCAGTACTTC.

The chain joins TRBV5-6 to TRBJ2-7; no clear D. The CDR3 is 12 amino acids. The V and J ends lost 5 bases and 6 bases respectively, with 12 bases between them. Per the germline V gene, CDR1 is SGHDT and CDR2 is YYEEEE. In nucleotides, the CDR3 is TGTGCCAGCAGTCGGGCGGCCCGCGAGCAGTACTTC. Translating it yields CASSRAAREQYF.

The rearrangement joins TRBV5-1 to TRBJ2-7; perhaps TRBD2 as D (6 bases). In germline, CDR1 is SGHRS, CDR2 YFSETQ. V was clipped by 5 bases and J by 2 bases, with 14 bases between them. The CDR3 is 14 residues long. The CDR3 loop is CASRGTGATYEQYF. The CDR3 DNA sequence: TGCGCCAGCAGGGGTACGGGAGCAACCTACGAGCAGTACTTC.

Only one count was recorded for this clone. In DNA, the CDR3 is TGTGCCAGCAGTGAACCCTACAATGAGCAGTTCTTC. Its protein is CASSEPYNEQFF. The chain combines TRBV6-1 with TRBJ2-1; D not certain. In germline, CDR1 is MNHNS, CDR2 SASEGT. V was clipped by 2 bases and J by 2 bases, with 1 base between them. This CDR3 is 12 amino acids long.

V and J are TRBV3-1 (or the pseudogene TRBV3-2) and TRBJ1-6; D may be TRBD1 (5 bases). CDR1 is LGHDT and CDR2 is YNNKEL in the germline V gene (reference sequence). This CDR3 contains 14 residues. Trimming removed 1 base at V and 7 bases at J, with 8 bases between. The CDR3: CASSQGGWNSPLHF. In DNA form, the CDR3 reads TGTGCCAGCAGCCAAGGGGGCTGGAATTCACCCCTCCACTTT.

The chain recombines TRBV28 with TRBJ2-1; TRBD2 is a possible D gene (5 bases). V lost 3 bases and J lost 5, with 11 bases in between. The CDR3 is made up of 14 amino acids. The V gene's germline CDR1 is MDHEN and CDR2 SYDVKM. CDR3 region: CASSLAGRHNEQFF. As DNA, the CDR3 is TGTGCCAGCAGTTTGGCGGGTCGGCACAATGAGCAGTTCTTC.

The chain joins TRBV5-8 to TRBJ1-1, with TRBD1 identical over 7 bases. V lost 4 bases, J lost 4 bases, and 4 bases stayed unmatched. The CDR3 runs 13 residues. The germline gives CDR1 SGHTS, CDR2 YDEGEE. This chain's CDR3 is CASSRDSTTEAFF. The CDR3, as DNA: TGTGCCAGCAGCAGGGACAGTACCACTGAAGCTTTCTTT.

The chain employs TRBV6-5 and TRBJ2-1, with 8 positions matching TRBD2. With V trimmed by 5 bases and J by 2 bases, 5 bases remained unmatched. CDR1 is MNHEY, CDR2 SVGAGI, per germline. CDR3 length: 15 residues. The CDR3 bases are TGTGCCAGCAGTCAATTAGCGGGAACCTACAATGAGCAGTTCTTC. Protein sequence: CASSQLAGTYNEQFF.

The chain recombines TRBV4-3 with TRBJ1-5, with TRBD1 identical over 11 bases. The CDR3 extends over 15 amino acids. The germline gives CDR1 LGHNA, CDR2 YSLEER. J gave up 6 bases and V 0 bases, and 1 base lay outside the gene matches. As DNA, the CDR3 is TGCGCCAGCAGCCAAGACGGACAGGGGGCTCAGCCCCAGCATTTT. The encoded protein is CASSQDGQGAQPQHF.